A single sample gave rise to the 22 T cell receptor beta chains below, sequenced in a study of blood T cell repertoires in COVID-19. Measured with immunoSEQ multiplex PCR; TCRdb has only the in-frame clones, and not every one. Among tens of thousands of clones listed, approximately 80% were seen once. Specimen: peripheral blood. Receptors originate from a man between 65 and 79 years old with acute or convalescent COVID-19.

This clone has only a few counts. The V gene is TRBV20-1, the J gene TRBJ1-3; D gene ambiguous. This CDR3 has 11 amino acids. Germline V gene sequence: CDR1 DFQATT, CDR2 SNEGSKA (reference sequence). V was cut by 6 bases and J by 4 bases, with 7 bases left in between. The CDR3: CSALTGNTIYF. The CDR3 nucleotides are TGCAGTGCCCTCACAGGAAACACCATATATTTT.

V gene TRBV7-6 combines with J gene TRBJ2-2, with TRBD1 matching 7 bases. V lost 5 bases and J lost 5; bases outside the gene matches: 5. The CDR3 sequence is 14 residues long. Per the germline V gene, CDR1 is SGHVS and CDR2 is FNYEAQ. CDR3 sequence: CASSPDRVTGELFF. CDR3 sequence (DNA): TGTGCCAGCAGCCCAGACAGGGTAACCGGGGAGCTGTTTTTT. Full variable domain (rest looked up from reference TRBV7-6 and TRBJ2-2): GAGVSQSPRYKVTKRGQDVALRCDPISGHVSLYWYRQALGQGPEFLTYFNYEAQQDKSGLPNDRFSAERPEGSISTLTIQRTEQRDSAMYRCASSPDRVTGELFFGEGSRLTVL.

The V call is TRBV9, the J call TRBJ2-3, with TRBD2 matching 14 bases. CDR3 length: 19 residues. In germline, CDR1 is SGDLS, CDR2 YYNGEE. V lost 4 bases to trimming and J lost 0 bases; unmatched junction nucleotides: 10. The CDR3 sequence: CASSPSLGTSGSSTDTQYF. CDR3 sequence (DNA): TGTGCCAGCAGCCCATCCCTTGGGACTAGCGGGAGTAGCACAGATACGCAGTATTTT. Full variable domain (rest looked up from reference TRBV9 and TRBJ2-3): DSGVTQTPKHLITATGQRVTLRCSPRSGDLSVYWYQQSLDQGLQFLIQYYNGEERAKGNILERFSAQQFPDLHSELNLSSLELGDSALYFCASSPSLGTSGSSTDTQYFGPGTRLTVL.

The V and J genes are TRBV30 and TRBJ2-1; D ambiguous. V was cut by 1 base and J by 7 bases, with 8 bases left in between. In germline, CDR1 is GTSNPN, CDR2 SVGIG (reference sequence). The CDR3 is made up of 12 amino acids. The CDR3 region has the DNA TGTGCCTGGAGTGGTTCCCGGAATGAGCAGTTCTTC. It is translated as CAWSGSRNEQFF.

The rearrangement uses TRBV6-2 or TRBV6-3 and TRBJ2-1; a possible D gene is TRBD2 (5 bases). Germline V CDR1 and CDR2: MNHEY, SVGEGT. Trimming removed 0 bases at V and 0 bases at J, with 6 bases between. The CDR3 is made up of 15 amino acids. The CDR3 region is CASSYSLASYNEQFF. The CDR3 DNA sequence: TGTGCCAGCAGTTACTCCCTAGCCTCCTACAATGAGCAGTTCTTC.

The rearrangement uses TRBV9 and TRBJ2-1, with 13 bases fitting TRBD2. J was trimmed by 8 bases and V by 4 bases; bases with no gene match: 9. The germline CDR1 and CDR2 sequences are SGDLS and YYNGEE. CDR3 length equals 16 residues. CDR3 in DNA: TGTGCCAGCAGCTCCTCCGGACTAGCGGGAGCGGATGAGCAGTTCTTC. It yields the protein CASSSSGLAGADEQFF.

J is TRBJ2-3 and V is TRBV6-5; 7 nucleotides line up with TRBD2. Germline V CDR1 and CDR2: MNHEY, SVGAGI. There are 14 residues in the CDR3. Trimming cost V 6 bases and J 1 base; bases outside gene matches: 4. CDR3 sequence (DNA): TGTGCCAGCAGGCCGGGGGGACGCACAGATACGCAGTATTTT. Protein sequence: CASRPGGRTDTQYF.

The chain couples TRBV5-5 to TRBJ2-5; 7 bases line up with TRBD1. Germline CDR1 is SGHKS and CDR2 is YYEKEE (reference sequence). The CDR3 has 16 amino acids. Losses at the gene ends were 4 bases for V and 2 bases for J; bases not matched to a gene: 11. The CDR3 here is CASSQTGAVIQETQYF. CDR3 nucleotide sequence: TGTGCCAGCAGCCAAACAGGGGCGGTGATTCAAGAGACCCAGTACTTC.

Here the CDR3 reads CASSPGTDQETQYF. In DNA form, the CDR3 reads TGTGCCAGCAGTCCGGGGACAGACCAAGAGACCCAGTACTTC. This chain connects TRBV6-4 to TRBJ2-5; 7 nucleotides match TRBD1. Germline V gene sequence: CDR1 MRHNA, CDR2 SNTAGT. With V trimmed by 5 bases and J by 0 bases, 3 bases remained unmatched. The CDR3 has 14 amino acids.

J is TRBJ2-5 and V is TRBV12-5; possibly TRBD1 for D (6 bases). Germline assignment: CDR1 LGHNT and CDR2 FRNRAP. V lost 6 bases to trimming and J lost 0 bases, with 8 bases between them. CDR3 length equals 13 residues. The CDR3 DNA follows: TGTGCTAGTGGCCAGGGGTACCAAGAGACCCAGTACTTC. Translating gives CASGQGYQETQYF. The full variable domain, in which reference TRBV12-5 and TRBJ2-5 provide the parts outside the CDR3, is DARVTQTPRHKVTEMGQEVTMRCQPILGHNTVFWYRQTMMQGLELLAYFRNRAPLDDSGMPKDRFSAEMPDATLATLKIQPSEPRDSAVYFCASGQGYQETQYFGPGTRLLVL.

This clone appeared a single time. The V and J genes are TRBV27 and TRBJ1-2, with 7 bases matching TRBD1. The CDR3 is made up of 14 amino acids. CDR1 is MNHEY, CDR2 SMNVEV, per germline (reference sequence). Unmatched junction bases numbered 2, after V lost 4 bases and J lost 0 bases. Here the CDR3 reads CASSSTGSNYGYTF. The DNA of the CDR3 is TGTGCCAGCAGTTCGACAGGGTCTAACTATGGCTACACCTTC.

The chain employs TRBV11-2 and TRBJ2-1, with 10 positions matching TRBD2. The CDR3 is made up of 15 amino acids. The germline V gene encodes CDR1 SGHAT and CDR2 FQNNGV. V dropped 0 bases and J dropped 4; count of bases not matched to a gene: 0. CDR3 nucleotides: TGTGCCAGCAGCTTAGAAGCGGGAGGGTACAATGAGCAGTTCTTC. It specifies CASSLEAGGYNEQFF.

The CDR3 DNA sequence: TGCGCCAGCAGCTTGGGGGCAGGGGGCCAGCCCCAGCATTTT. Translation: CASSLGAGGQPQHF. The chain uses TRBV5-1 and TRBJ1-5; 8 nucleotides align to TRBD1. The CDR3 is 14 residues long. The junction had 3 bases not matched to a gene; V was cut back by 0 bases and J by 7 bases. CDR1 and CDR2 (germline): SGHRS, YFSETQ. Filled out from reference TRBV5-1 and TRBJ1-5, the complete variable domain reads KAGVTQTPRYLIKTRGQQVTLSCSPISGHRSVSWYQQTPGQGLQFLFEYFSETQRNKGNFPGRFSGRQFSNSRSEMNVSTLELGDSALYLCASSLGAGGQPQHFGDGTRLSIL.

This clone was recorded a few times. The chain employs TRBV10-2 and TRBJ2-7, with D possibly TRBD2 on 5 matching bases. The germline V and J ends were trimmed by 8 bases and 5 bases, with 16 bases remaining between them. The CDR3 is made up of 13 amino acids. The germline V gene has CDR1 WSHSY and CDR2 SAAADI. The CDR3 bases are TGCGCCAGCGGGCCGGCGGATAGCGACGAGCAGTACTTC. It specifies CASGPADSDEQYF.

This clone was found a few times. The chain uses TRBV11-3 and TRBJ2-2; possibly TRBD2 for D (6 bases). V gave up 1 base and J gave up 5 bases, with 8 bases separating them. The length of the CDR3 is 14 residues. Per the germline V gene, CDR1 is SGHNT and CDR2 is YENEEA. The CDR3 nucleotides read TGTGCCAGCAGCTTAGTGGGGAGGACCGGGGAGCTGTTTTTT. This codes for CASSLVGRTGELFF.

This clone has just a few counts. The genes are TRBV12-5 and TRBJ1-1, with TRBD1 matching over 7 bases. The CDR3 extends over 13 amino acids. Germline lookup yields CDR1 LGHNT and CDR2 FRNRAP. V lost 1 base and J lost 8; bases outside the gene matches: 4. The chain's CDR3 is CASGLAQDREAFF. The CDR3 region has the DNA TGTGCTAGTGGTTTGGCCCAGGACAGGGAAGCTTTCTTT. Supplemented by reference TRBV12-5 and TRBJ1-1, the full variable domain reads DARVTQTPRHKVTEMGQEVTMRCQPILGHNTVFWYRQTMMQGLELLAYFRNRAPLDDSGMPKDRFSAEMPDATLATLKIQPSEPRDSAVYFCASGLAQDREAFFGQGTRLTVV.

This clone was counted once. V and J are TRBV9 and TRBJ1-6; TRBD1 agrees at 7 bases. Germline-derived CDR1 and CDR2 are SGDLS and YYNGEE. The CDR3 extends over 14 amino acids. J gave up 9 bases and V 4 bases, and 7 bases lay outside the gene matches. The DNA for the CDR3 is TGTGCCAGCAGCCCAGGGACAGCCGGTTCACCCCTCCACTTT. Its translation: CASSPGTAGSPLHF.

This clone has just a few counts. The chain joins TRBV10-3 to TRBJ1-5; 10 nucleotides match TRBD1. This CDR3 contains 15 residues. With 6 bases clipped from V and 2 bases from J, the junction kept 4 bases outside the gene matches. Per the germline V gene, CDR1 is ENHRY and CDR2 is SYGVKD. The CDR3 DNA follows: TGTGCCATCAGGGGGGACAGGGGAGGCAATCAGCCCCAGCATTTT. Its protein is CAIRGDRGGNQPQHF.

The V call is TRBV14, the J call TRBJ2-2, with D tentatively TRBD2 (5 bases). The CDR3 totals 14 residues. V was clipped by 6 bases and J by 4 bases, with 12 bases between them. Per the germline V gene, CDR1 is SGHDN and CDR2 is FVKESK. CDR3 sequence reads: CASSSQRGTGELFF. CDR3 DNA: TGTGCCAGCAGTTCCCAACGGGGCACCGGGGAGCTGTTTTTT.

By sample share, this clone is medium-sized (0.01 to 0.1%). The chain employs TRBV15 and TRBJ1-1, with D perhaps TRBD1 (6 bases). Germline values: CDR1 LNHNV, CDR2 YYDKDF (reference sequence). The ends were cut back, 0 bases at V and 2 bases at J, with 7 bases in the middle. The CDR3 totals 14 residues. This chain's CDR3 is CATSRDRGNTEAFF. Written as DNA, the CDR3 is TGTGCCACCAGCAGAGACAGGGGAAACACTGAAGCTTTCTTT.

The gene calls are TRBV6-6 and TRBJ1-2; D not resolved. This CDR3 has 11 amino acids. With 4 bases removed from V and 4 bases from J, the gap between germline ends came to 4 bases. Germline-derived CDR1 and CDR2 are MNHNY and SVGAGI (reference sequence). The CDR3, as DNA: TGTGCCAGCAGTTCCATCTATGGCTACACCTTC. Its protein is CASSSIYGYTF.

The chain joins TRBV5-1 to TRBJ1-2; 9 bases fit TRBD1. V shed 4 bases, J shed 4 bases, and the junction held 8 bases outside the gene matches. Germline V gives CDR1 SGHRS, CDR2 YFSETQ. This CDR3 is built from 15 residues. CDR3 nucleotide sequence: TGCGCCAGCAGCCTACAGACAGGGGGTAGCTATGGCTACACCTTC. This encodes CASSLQTGGSYGYTF.